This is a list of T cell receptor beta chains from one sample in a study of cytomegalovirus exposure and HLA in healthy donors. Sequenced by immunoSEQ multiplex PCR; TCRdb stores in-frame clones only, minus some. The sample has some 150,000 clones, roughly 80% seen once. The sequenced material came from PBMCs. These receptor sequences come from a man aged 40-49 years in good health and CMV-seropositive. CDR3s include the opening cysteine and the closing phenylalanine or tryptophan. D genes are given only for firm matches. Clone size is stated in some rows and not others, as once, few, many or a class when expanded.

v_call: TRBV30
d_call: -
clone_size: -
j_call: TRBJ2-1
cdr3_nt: TGTGCCTGGAACCAGGGAAGCCATGAGCAGTTCTTC
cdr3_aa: CAWNQGSHEQFF

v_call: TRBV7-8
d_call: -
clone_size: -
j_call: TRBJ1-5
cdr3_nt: TGTGCCAGCAGCTTAGCCCGACACCCAAGCAATCAGCCCCAGCATTTT
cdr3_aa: CASSLARHPSNQPQHF

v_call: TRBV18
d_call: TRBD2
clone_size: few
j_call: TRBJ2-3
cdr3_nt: TGTGCCAGCTCACCGCTTGGACTAGCGGGACCCAGCACAGATACGCAGTATTTT
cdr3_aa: CASSPLGLAGPSTDTQYF

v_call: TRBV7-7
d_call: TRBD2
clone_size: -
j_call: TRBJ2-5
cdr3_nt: TGTGCCAGCAGCTTAGGGACTAGCGGGAGTCAAGAGACCCAGTACTTC
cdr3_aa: CASSLGTSGSQETQYF

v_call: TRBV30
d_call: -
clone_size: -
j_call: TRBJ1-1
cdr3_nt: TGTGCCTGGAGTGTCGGGGAGATGAACACTGAAGCTTTCTTT
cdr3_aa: CAWSVGEMNTEAFF

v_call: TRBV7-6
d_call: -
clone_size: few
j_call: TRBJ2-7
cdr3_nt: TGTGCCAGCAGCTCCCAACCTGGGGCCTCCGAGCAGTACTTC
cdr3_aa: CASSSQPGASEQYF

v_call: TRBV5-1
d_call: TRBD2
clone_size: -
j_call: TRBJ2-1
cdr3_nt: TGCGCCAGCAGCTTGAGCACTAGCGGAGCTTACAATGAGCAGTTCTTC
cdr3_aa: CASSLSTSGAYNEQFF

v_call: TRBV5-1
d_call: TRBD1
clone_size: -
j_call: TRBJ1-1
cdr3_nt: TGCGCCAGCAGCTTGCTCGGTAGGGGGCCGGGGAACACTGAAGCTTTCTTT
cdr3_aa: CASSLLGRGPGNTEAFF

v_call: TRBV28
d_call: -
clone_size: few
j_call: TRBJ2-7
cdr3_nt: TGTGCCTCCTTGTCTTCTTCCTACGAGCAGTACTTC
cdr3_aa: CASLSSSYEQYF

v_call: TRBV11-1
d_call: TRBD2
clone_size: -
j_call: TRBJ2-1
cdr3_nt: TGTGCCAGCAGCTCGGGACTAGCGGGAGGAGGAGAGCAGTTCTTC
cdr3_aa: CASSSGLAGGGEQFF

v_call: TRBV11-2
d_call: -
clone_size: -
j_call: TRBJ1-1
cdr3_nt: TGTGCCAGCTTGGAGGGAATTAGGGACACTGAAGCTTTCTTT
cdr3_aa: CASLEGIRDTEAFF

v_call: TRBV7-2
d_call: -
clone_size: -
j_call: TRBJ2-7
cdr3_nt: TGTGCCAGCAGCTCACGAGGTTCCGGCTACGAGCAGTACTTC
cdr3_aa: CASSSRGSGYEQYF

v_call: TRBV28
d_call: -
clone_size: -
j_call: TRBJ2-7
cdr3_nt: TGTGCCAGCAGTCCTGCGGGGACAGTCTACGAGCAGTACTTC
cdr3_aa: CASSPAGTVYEQYF

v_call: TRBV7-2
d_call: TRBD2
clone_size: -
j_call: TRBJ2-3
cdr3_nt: TGTGCCAGCCGATACGAACTAGCGGGAGGCCCAGATACGCAGTATTTT
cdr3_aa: CASRYELAGGPDTQYF

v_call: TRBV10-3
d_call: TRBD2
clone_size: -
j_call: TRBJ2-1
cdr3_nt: TGTGCCATCAGCGGCTTTACGGGAGGAAATGAGCAGTTCTTC
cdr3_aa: CAISGFTGGNEQFF

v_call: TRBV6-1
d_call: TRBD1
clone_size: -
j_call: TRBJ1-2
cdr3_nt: TGTGCCAGCAGTGAAGCTAGACAGGGCCGGGCCTATGGCTACACCTTC
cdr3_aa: CASSEARQGRAYGYTF

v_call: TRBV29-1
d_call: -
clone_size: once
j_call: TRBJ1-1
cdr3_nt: TGCAGCGTTGTAACAGGACCCTATAACACTGAAGCTTTCTTT
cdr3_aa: CSVVTGPYNTEAFF

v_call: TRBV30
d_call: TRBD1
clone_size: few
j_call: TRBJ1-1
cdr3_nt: TGTGCCTACAGAAGGGGGCCGGGACGGGGGACGAACACTGAAGCTTTCTTT
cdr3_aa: CAYRRGPGRGTNTEAFF

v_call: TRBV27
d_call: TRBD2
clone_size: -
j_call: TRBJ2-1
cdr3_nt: TGTGCCAGCAGACCGGGACTAGCGGGAGGGCTACGGGAGTTCTTC
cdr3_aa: CASRPGLAGGLREFF

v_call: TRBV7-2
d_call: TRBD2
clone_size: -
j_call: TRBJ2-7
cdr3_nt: TGTGCCAGCAGCTTGCGGACTAGCGGGAGCTACGAGCAGTACTTC
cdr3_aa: CASSLRTSGSYEQYF

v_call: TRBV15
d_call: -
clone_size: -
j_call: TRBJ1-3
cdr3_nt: TGTGCCACCAGCAGAGGTTCCCCGGGTGCTGGAAACACCATATATTTT
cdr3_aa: CATSRGSPGAGNTIYF

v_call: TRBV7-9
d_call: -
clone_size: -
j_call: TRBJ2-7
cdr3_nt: TGTTCCAGCAGCTCGGCAGGGGCCTACGAGCAGTACTTC
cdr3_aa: CSSSSAGAYEQYF

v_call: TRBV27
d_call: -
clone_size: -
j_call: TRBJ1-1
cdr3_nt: TGTGCCAGCAGTCCCTTGCCAGGGCCGAACACTGAAGCTTTCTTT
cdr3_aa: CASSPLPGPNTEAFF

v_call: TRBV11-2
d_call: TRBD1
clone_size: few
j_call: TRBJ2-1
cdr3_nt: TGTGCCAGCAGCTTAACTAGGACAGGGAGAAACAATGAGCAGTTCTTC
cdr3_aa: CASSLTRTGRNNEQFF

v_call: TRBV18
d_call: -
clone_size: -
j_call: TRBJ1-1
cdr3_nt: TGTGCCAGCTCACCGGCCGACACAGGGCTGAAGGCTTTCTTT
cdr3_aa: CASSPADTGLKAFF

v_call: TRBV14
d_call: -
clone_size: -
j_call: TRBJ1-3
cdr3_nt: TGTGCCAGCAGCCAAGCATCTGGAAACACCATATATTTT
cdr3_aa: CASSQASGNTIYF

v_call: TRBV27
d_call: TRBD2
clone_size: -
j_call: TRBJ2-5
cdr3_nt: TGTGCCAGCAGTTTTTCACTAGCGGGAGACGAGACCCAGTACTTC
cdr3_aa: CASSFSLAGDETQYF

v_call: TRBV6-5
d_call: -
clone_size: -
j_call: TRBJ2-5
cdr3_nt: TGTGCCAGCAGTTACTCGACTAATAAAGAGACCCAGTACTTC
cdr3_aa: CASSYSTNKETQYF

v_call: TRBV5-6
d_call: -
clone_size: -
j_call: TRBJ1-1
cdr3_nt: TGTGCCAGCAGCTTGGGAGATGTAGACACTGAAGCTTTCTTT
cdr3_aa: CASSLGDVDTEAFF

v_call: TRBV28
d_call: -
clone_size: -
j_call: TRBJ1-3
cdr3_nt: TGTGCCACCGGCGGTGGGGAGTTCTCTGGAAACACCATATATTTT
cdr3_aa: CATGGGEFSGNTIYF

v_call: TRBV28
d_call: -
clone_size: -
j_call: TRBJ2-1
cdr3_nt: TGTGCCACCCTGATCATTCAGGGTAGCAATGAGCAGTTCTTC
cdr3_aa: CATLIIQGSNEQFF

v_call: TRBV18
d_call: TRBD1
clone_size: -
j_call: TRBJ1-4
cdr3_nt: TGTGCCAGCTCACCGGGACAGGGGTATGAAAAACTGTTTTTT
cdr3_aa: CASSPGQGYEKLFF

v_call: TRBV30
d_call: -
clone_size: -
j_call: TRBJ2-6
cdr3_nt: TGTGCCTGGTCTCCTGAGAGGTCGCGCATATCTGGGGCCAACGTCCTGACTTTC
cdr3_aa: CAWSPERSRISGANVLTF

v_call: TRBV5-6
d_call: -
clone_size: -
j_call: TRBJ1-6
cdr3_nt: TGTGCCAGCAGCTTAGATGGCGGGTATAATTCACCCCTCCACTTT
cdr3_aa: CASSLDGGYNSPLHF

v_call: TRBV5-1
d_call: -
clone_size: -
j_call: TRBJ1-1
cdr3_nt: TGCGCCAGCAGCTTGGGCGACAGGAACACTGAAGCTTTCTTT
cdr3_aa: CASSLGDRNTEAFF

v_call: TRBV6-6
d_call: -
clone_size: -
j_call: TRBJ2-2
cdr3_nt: TGTGCCAGCAGTCAGGGTGTTCCCGGGGAGCTGTTTTTT
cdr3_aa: CASSQGVPGELFF

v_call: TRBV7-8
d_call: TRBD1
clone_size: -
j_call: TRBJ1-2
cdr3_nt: TGTGCCAGCAGCTCTCGACAGGGGGTTAACTATGGCTACACCTTC
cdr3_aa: CASSSRQGVNYGYTF

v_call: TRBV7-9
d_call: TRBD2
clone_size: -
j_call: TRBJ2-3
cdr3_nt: TGTGCCAGCGGTATTAGCGGGAGTGCAGATACGCAGTATTTT
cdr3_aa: CASGISGSADTQYF

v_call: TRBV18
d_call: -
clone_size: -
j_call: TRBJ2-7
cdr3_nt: TGTGCCAGCTCACCAACTTCGACAGCTCCGGGGCAGTACTTC
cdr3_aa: CASSPTSTAPGQYF

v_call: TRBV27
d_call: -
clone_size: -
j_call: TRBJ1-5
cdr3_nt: TGTGCCAGCAGTCCCCTCGTGCTGGCCAGGGCCGCCGTTCGGGATCAGCCCCAGCATTTT
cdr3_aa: CASSPLVLARAAVRDQPQHF

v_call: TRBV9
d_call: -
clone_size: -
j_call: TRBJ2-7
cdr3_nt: TGTGCCAGCAGCACTAGGCAGGGGGAGCAGTACTTC
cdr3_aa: CASSTRQGEQYF

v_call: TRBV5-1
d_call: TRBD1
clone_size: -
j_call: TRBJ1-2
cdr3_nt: TGCGCCAGCAGCTTATATCAAACAGGGGGATATGGCTACACCTTC
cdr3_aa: CASSLYQTGGYGYTF

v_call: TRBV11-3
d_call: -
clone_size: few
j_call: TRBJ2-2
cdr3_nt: TGTGCCAGCAGCTTAGATCAAGGCGGGACCGGCACTACCGGGGAGCTGTTTTTT
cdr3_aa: CASSLDQGGTGTTGELFF

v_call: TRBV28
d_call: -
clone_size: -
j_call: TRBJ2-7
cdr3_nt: TGTGCCAGCAGTAAACACTACGAGCAGTACTTC
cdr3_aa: CASSKHYEQYF

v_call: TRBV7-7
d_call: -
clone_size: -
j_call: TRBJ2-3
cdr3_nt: TGTGCCAGCAGCTTAGGGGGCGTGAGTTCAGATACGCAGTATTTT
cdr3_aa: CASSLGGVSSDTQYF

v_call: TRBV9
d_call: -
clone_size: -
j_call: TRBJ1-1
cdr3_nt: TGTGCCAGCAGCGTATTACAGGGGAACACTGAAGCTTTCTTT
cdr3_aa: CASSVLQGNTEAFF

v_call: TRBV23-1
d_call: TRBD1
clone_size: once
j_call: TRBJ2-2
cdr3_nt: TGCGCCAGAGAACCTGACGGGACAGGGAAAACCGGGGAGCTGTTTTTT
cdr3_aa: CAREPDGTGKTGELFF

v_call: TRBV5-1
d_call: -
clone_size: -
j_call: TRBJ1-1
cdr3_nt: TGCGCCAGCAGCTCGGAGGGGAACACTGAAGCTTTCTTT
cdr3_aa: CASSSEGNTEAFF

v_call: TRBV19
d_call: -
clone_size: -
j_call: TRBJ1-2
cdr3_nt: TGTGCCAGTAGTATCCGGGACACAGCTAACTATGGCTACACCTTC
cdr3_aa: CASSIRDTANYGYTF

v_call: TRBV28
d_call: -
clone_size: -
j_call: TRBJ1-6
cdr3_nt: TGTGCCAGCAGTTTATCCGCACCCCGGGGGGCCCTCCACTTT
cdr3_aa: CASSLSAPRGALHF

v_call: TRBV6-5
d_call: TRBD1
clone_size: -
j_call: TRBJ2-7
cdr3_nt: TGTGCCAGCAGTTACACAAAGCAGGGGGCATACGAGCAGTACTTC
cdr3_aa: CASSYTKQGAYEQYF

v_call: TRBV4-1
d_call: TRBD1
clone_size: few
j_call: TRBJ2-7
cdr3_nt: TGCGCCAGCAGCCAGGGACAGGGAGAGTCCTACGAGCAGTACTTC
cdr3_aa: CASSQGQGESYEQYF

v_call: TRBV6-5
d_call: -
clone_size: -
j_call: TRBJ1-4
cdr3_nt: TGTGCCAGCAGTGAACGCGATAATGAAAAACTGTTTTTT
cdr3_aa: CASSERDNEKLFF

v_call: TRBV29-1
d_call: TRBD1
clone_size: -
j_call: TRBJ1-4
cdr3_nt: TGCAGCGTCCTCCAGGGGGGTGGGGAAAAACTGTTTTTT
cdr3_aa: CSVLQGGGEKLFF

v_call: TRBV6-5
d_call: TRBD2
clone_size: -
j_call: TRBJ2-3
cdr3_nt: TGTGCCAGCACTCAAGCGGGAGGGACAGATACGCAGTATTTT
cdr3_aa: CASTQAGGTDTQYF

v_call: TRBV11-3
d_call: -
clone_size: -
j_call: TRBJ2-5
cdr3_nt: TGTGCCAGCAGCTGGAGTGCGGCAGCCGAGACCCAGTACTTC
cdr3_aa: CASSWSAAAETQYF

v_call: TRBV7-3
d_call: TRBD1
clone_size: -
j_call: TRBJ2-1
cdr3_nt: TGTGCCAGCTCCGGGACAGGGGGGTACAATGAGCAGTTCTTC
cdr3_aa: CASSGTGGYNEQFF

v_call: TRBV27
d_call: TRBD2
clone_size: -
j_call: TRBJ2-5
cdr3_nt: TGTGCCAGCACTTCCTATACTAGCGGACAAGAGACCCAGTACTTC
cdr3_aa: CASTSYTSGQETQYF

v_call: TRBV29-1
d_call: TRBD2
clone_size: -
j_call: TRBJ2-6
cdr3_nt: TGCAGCGTACCGGGACTAGCCATCTCTGGGGCCAACGTCCTGACTTTC
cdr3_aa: CSVPGLAISGANVLTF

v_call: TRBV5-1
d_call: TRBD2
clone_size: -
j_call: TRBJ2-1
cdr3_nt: TGCGCCAGCAGCTTGGCACTAGCGGACTACAATGAGCAGTTCTTC
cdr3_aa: CASSLALADYNEQFF